Following are 2 T cell receptor beta chains from one sample sequenced in a study of blood T cell repertoires in COVID-19. The repertoire was sequenced with immunoSEQ multiplex PCR; TCRdb's copy has only in-frame clones and lacks some. The table lists some 350,000 clones, roughly 84% of them singletons. The source material was PBMCs or T cells enriched from blood (not recorded which). These receptors were taken from a woman aged 30 to 39 who had recovered from COVID-19.

This clone came up a few times. The chain joins TRBV2 to TRBJ1-6; 7 bases are shared with TRBD1. The germline V gene encodes CDR1 SNHLY and CDR2 FYNNEI. J gave up 0 bases and V 9 bases, and 8 bases lay outside the gene matches. There are 16 residues in the CDR3. CDR3 region: CASRDSASSYNSPLHF. In DNA, the CDR3 is TGTGCCAGTAGGGACAGCGCTAGCTCCTATAATTCACCCCTCCACTTT.

This chain joins TRBV27 and TRBJ1-4; 8 nucleotides align to TRBD1. Looked up from germline, CDR1 is MNHEY and CDR2 is SMNVEV (reference sequence). This CDR3 contains 14 residues. The junction had 14 bases not matched to a gene; V was cut back by 6 bases and J by 14 bases. CDR3 nucleotides: TGTGCCAGCAGCATCTCCGCAATGGACAGGGACCTGTTTTTT. Its protein is CASSISAMDRDLFF.